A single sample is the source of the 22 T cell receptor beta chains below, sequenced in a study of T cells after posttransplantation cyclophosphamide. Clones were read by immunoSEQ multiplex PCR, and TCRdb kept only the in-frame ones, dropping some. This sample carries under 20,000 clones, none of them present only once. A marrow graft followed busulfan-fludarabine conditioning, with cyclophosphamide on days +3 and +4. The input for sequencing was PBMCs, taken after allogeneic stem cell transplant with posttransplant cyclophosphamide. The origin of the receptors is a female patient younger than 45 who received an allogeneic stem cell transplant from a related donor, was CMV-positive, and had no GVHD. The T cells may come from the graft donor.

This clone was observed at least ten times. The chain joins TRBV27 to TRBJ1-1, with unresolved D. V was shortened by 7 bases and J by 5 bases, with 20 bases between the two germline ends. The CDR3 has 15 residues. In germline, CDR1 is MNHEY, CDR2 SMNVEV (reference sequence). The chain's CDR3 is CASIGSGRVETEAFF. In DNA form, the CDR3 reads TGTGCCAGCATTGGATCTGGCCGGGTAGAAACTGAAGCTTTCTTT.

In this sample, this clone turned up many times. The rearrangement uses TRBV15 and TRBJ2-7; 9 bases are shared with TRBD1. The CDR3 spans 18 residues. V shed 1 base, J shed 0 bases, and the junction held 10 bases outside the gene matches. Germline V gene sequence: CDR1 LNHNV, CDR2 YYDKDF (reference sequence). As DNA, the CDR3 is TGTGCCACCAGCAGAGCGATTGGGACAGGGCCAACCTCCTACGAGCAGTACTTC. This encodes CATSRAIGTGPTSYEQYF.

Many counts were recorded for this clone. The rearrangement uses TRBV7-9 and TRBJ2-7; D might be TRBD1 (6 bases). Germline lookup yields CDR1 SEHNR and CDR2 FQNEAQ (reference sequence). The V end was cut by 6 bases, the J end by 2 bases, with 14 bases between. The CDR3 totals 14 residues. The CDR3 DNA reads TGTGCCAGCAGTTTTGCCGGGACAACCTACGAGCAGTACTTC. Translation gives CASSFAGTTYEQYF.

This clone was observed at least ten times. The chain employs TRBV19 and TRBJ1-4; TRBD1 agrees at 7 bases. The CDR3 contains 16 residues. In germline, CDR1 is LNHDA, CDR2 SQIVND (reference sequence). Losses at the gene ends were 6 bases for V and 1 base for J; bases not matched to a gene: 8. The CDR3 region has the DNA TGTGCCAGTAGGAGGACAGGTATCGGAACTAATGAAAAACTGTTTTTT. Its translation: CASRRTGIGTNEKLFF.

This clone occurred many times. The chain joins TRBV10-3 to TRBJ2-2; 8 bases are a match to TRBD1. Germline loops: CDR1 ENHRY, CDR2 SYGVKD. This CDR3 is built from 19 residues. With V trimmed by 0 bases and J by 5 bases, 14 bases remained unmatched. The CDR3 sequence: CAISESNDRGWVRTGELFF. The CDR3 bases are TGTGCCATCAGTGAGTCGAACGACAGGGGTTGGGTGAGGACCGGGGAGCTGTTTTTT.

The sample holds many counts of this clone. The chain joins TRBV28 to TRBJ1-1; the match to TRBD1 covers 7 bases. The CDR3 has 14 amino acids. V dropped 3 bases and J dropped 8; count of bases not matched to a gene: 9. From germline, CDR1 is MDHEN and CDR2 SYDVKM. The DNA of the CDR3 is TGTGCCAGCAGTTTTAGGGGGCTATTGTTCGAAGCTTTCTTT. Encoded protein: CASSFRGLLFEAFF.

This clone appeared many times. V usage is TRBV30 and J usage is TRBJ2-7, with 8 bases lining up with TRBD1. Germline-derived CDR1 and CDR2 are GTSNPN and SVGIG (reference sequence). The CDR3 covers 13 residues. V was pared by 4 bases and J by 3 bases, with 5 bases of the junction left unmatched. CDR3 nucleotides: TGTGCCTGGAACCGGGACAGGTACTACGAGCAGTACTTC. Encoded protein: CAWNRDRYYEQYF.

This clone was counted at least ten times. The chain's CDR3 is CASSLVSGETQYF. CDR3 in DNA: TGTGCCAGCAGCTTAGTATCGGGGGAGACCCAGTACTTC. The chain uses TRBV7-3 and TRBJ2-5; D is possibly TRBD2 (5 bases). The CDR3 extends over 13 amino acids. V shed 2 bases and J shed 5 bases, with 9 bases lying between them. From germline, CDR1 is SGHTA and CDR2 FQGTGA. The full variable domain, with the rest looked up from reference TRBV7-3 and TRBJ2-5, is GAGVSQTPSNKVTEKGKYVELRCDPISGHTALYWYRQSLGQGPEFLIYFQGTGAADDSGLPNDRFFAVRPEGSVSTLKIQRTERGDSAVYLCASSLVSGETQYFGPGTRLLVL.

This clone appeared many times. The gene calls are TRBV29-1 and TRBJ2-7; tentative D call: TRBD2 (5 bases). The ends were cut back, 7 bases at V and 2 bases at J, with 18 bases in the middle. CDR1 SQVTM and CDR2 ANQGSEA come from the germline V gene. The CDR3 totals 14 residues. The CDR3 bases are TGCAGCGCCAGCCTTCCAGGACTTGCCTACGAGCAGTACTTC. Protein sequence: CSASLPGLAYEQYF.

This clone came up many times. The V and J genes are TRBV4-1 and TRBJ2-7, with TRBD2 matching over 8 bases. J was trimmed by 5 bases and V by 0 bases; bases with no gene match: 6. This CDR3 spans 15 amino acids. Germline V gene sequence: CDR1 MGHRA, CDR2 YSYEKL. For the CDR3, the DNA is TGCGCCAGCAGCCAAGACACTAGCGGATTCAACGAGCAGTACTTC. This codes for CASSQDTSGFNEQYF.

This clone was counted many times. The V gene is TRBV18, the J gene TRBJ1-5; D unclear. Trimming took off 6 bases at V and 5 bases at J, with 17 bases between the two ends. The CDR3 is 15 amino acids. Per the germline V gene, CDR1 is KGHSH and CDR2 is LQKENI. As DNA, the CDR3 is TGTGCCAGCTCGCTCGACATTAGGTGGGATCAGCCCCAGCATTTT. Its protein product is CASSLDIRWDQPQHF. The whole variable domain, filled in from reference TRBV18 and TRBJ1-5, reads NAGVMQNPRHLVRRRGQEARLRCSPMKGHSHVYWYRQLPEEGLKFMVYLQKENIIDESGMPKERFSAEFPKEGPSILRIQQVVRGDSAAYFCASSLDIRWDQPQHFGDGTRLSIL.

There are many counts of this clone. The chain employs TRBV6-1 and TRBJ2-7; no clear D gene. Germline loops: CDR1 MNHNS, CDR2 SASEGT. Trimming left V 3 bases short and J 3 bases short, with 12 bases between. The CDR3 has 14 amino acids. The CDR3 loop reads CASSEGGGHYEQYF. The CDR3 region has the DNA TGTGCCAGCAGTGAGGGTGGCGGCCACTACGAGCAGTACTTC.

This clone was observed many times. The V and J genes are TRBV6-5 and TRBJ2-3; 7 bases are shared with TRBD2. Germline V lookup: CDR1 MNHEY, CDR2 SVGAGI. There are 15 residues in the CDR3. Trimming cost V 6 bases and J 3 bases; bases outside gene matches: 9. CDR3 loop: CASRPGLVETDTQYF. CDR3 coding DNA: TGTGCCAGCAGGCCCGGACTAGTTGAGACAGATACGCAGTATTTT.

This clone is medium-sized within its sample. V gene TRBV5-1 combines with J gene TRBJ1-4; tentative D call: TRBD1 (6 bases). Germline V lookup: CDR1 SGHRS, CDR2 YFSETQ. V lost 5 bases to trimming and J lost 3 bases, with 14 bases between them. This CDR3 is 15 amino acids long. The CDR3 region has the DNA TGCGCCAGCAGTAGGGGGTTGAGTGCTAATGAAAAACTGTTTTTT. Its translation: CASSRGLSANEKLFF.

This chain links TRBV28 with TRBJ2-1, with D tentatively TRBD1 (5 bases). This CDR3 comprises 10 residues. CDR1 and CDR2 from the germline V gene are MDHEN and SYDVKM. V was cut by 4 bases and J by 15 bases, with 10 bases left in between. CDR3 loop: CASSSAGLFF. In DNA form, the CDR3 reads TGTGCCAGCAGTTCGGCAGGGTTGTTCTTC.

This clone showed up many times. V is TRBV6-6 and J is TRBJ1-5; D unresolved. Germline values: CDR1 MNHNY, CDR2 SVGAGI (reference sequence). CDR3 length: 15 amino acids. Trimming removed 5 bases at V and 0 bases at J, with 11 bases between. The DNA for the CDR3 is TGTGCCAGCAGTGACCGGGTTTATAGCAATCAGCCCCAGCATTTT. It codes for CASSDRVYSNQPQHF.

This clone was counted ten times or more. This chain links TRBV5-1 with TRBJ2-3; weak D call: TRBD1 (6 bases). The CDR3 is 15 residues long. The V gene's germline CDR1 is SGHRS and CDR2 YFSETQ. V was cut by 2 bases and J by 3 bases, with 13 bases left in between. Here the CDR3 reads CASSLVTGGTDTQYF. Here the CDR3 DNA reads TGCGCCAGCAGCTTAGTGACAGGCGGGACAGATACGCAGTATTTT.

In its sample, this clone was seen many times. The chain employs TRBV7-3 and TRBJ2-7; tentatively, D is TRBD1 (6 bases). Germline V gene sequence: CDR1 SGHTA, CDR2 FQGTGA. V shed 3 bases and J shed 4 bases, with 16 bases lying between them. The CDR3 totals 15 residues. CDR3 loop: CASSFLPGTTYEQYF. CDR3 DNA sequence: TGTGCCAGCAGCTTCCTACCCGGGACAACTTACGAGCAGTACTTC.

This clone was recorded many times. CDR3 loop: CASSLGLAGVAYEQYF. CDR3 sequence (DNA): TGTGCCAGCAGCTTGGGACTAGCGGGAGTAGCCTACGAGCAGTACTTC. V and J are TRBV5-6 and TRBJ2-7; 12 bases are a match to TRBD2. This CDR3 region has 16 residues. The V and J ends lost 0 bases and 2 bases, in that order; junction bases with no gene match: 3. In germline, CDR1 is SGHDT, CDR2 YYEEEE.

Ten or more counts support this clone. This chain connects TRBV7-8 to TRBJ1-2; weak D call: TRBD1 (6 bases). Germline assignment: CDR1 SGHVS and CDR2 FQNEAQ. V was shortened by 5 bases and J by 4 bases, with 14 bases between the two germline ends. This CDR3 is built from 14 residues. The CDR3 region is CASSMGQASYGYTF. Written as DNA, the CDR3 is TGTGCCAGCAGCATGGGACAAGCAAGCTATGGCTACACCTTC.

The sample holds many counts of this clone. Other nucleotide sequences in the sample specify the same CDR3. Here the CDR3 reads CASSRPDRGTRGYTF. In DNA form, the CDR3 reads TGTGCCAGCAGCCGCCCCGACAGGGGGACTAGGGGCTACACCTTC. The rearrangement uses TRBV7-9 and TRBJ1-2, with TRBD1 matching over 9 bases. Per germline, CDR1 SEHNR and CDR2 FQNEAQ (reference sequence). With V trimmed by 5 bases and J by 8 bases, 12 bases remained unmatched. CDR3 length equals 15 residues.

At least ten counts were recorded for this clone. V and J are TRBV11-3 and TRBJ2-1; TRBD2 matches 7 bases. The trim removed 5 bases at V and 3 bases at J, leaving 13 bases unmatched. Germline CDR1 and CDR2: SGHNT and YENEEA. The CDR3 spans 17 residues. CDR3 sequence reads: CASSPPPTAGLYNEQFF. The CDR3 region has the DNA TGTGCCAGCAGCCCCCCTCCGACAGCGGGGCTCTACAATGAGCAGTTCTTC.